Reported below is one TCR beta chain. These data are taken from a study of T cells expressing NK-cell markers. In germline, CDR1 is MNHEY, CDR2 SVGAGI. The CDR3 is made up of 14 amino acids. TCRdb reanalyzed the 5' RACE reads, giving one entry per CDR3 protein sequence and no DNA. The sample includes hundreds of thousands of distinct CDR3 sequences. Sequencing was done on a sample of blood T cells: a sorted CD56 or NKG2C T cell subset, CD4+ or CD8+ T cells, or bulk PBMC T cells (not recorded which). This clonotype originated in a man aged 18 to 30 in good health. The rearrangement links TRBV6-5 to TRBJ2-1; lacking DNA, the TRBD1 call made by TCRdb goes unchecked. The CDR3 is CASSFQGLANEQFF.